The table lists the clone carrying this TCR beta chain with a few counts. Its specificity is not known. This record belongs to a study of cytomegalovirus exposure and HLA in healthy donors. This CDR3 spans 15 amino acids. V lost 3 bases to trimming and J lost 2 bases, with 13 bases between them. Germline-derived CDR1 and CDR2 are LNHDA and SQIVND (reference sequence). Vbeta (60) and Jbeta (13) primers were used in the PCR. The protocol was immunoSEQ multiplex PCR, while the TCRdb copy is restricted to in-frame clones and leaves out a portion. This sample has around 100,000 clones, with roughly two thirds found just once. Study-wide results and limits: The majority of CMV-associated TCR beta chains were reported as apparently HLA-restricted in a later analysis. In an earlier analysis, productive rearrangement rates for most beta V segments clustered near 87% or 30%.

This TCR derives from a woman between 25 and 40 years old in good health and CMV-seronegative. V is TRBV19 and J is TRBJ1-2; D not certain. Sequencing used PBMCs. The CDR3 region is CASSIRYPGNYGYTF. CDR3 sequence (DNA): TGTGCCAGTAGTATCCGGTACCCCGGGAACTATGGCTACACCTTC.